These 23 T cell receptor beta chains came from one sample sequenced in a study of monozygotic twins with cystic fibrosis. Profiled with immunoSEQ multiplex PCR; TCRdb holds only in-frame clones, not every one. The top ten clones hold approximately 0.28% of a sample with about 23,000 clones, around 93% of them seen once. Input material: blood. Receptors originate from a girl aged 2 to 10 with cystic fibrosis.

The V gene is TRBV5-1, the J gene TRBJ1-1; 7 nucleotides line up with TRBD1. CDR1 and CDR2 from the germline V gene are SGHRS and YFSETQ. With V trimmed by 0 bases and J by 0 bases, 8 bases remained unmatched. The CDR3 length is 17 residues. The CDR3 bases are TGCGCCAGCAGCTTGGACGACAGGGCTACCATGAACACTGAAGCTTTCTTT. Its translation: CASSLDDRATMNTEAFF. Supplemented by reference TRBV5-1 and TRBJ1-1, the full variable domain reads KAGVTQTPRYLIKTRGQQVTLSCSPISGHRSVSWYQQTPGQGLQFLFEYFSETQRNKGNFPGRFSGRQFSNSRSEMNVSTLELGDSALYLCASSLDDRATMNTEAFFGQGTRLTVV.

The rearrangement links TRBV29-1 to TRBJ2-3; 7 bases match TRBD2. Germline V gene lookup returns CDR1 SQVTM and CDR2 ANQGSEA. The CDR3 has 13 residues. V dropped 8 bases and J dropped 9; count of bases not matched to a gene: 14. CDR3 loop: CSLGTGGRETQYF. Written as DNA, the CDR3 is TGCAGCCTCGGGACGGGGGGACGGGAGACGCAGTATTTT.

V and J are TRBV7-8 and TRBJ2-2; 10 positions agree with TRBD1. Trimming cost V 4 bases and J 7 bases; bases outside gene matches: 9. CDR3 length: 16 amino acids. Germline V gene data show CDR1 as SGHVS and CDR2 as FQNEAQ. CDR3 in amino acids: CASSSRQGARGGELFF. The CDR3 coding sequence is TGTGCCAGCAGCTCCCGACAGGGGGCGAGGGGCGGGGAGCTGTTTTTT.

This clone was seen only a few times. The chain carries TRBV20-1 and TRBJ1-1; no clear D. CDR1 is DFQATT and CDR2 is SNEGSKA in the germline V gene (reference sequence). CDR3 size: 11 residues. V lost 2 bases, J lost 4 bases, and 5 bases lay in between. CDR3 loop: CSARRITEAFF. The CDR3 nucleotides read TGCAGTGCTAGAAGGATCACTGAAGCTTTCTTT.

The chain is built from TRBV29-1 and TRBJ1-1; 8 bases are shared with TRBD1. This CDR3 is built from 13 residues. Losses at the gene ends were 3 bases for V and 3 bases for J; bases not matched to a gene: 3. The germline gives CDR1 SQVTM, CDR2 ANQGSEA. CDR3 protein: CSVDAGGYTEAFF. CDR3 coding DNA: TGCAGCGTTGACGCAGGGGGCTACACTGAAGCTTTCTTT.

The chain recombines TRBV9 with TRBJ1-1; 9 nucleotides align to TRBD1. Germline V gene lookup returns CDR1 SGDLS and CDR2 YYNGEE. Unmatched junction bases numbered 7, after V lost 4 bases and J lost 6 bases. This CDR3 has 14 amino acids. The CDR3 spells CASSLRTGEAEAFF. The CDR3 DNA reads TGTGCCAGCAGCCTACGGACAGGGGAGGCTGAAGCTTTCTTT.

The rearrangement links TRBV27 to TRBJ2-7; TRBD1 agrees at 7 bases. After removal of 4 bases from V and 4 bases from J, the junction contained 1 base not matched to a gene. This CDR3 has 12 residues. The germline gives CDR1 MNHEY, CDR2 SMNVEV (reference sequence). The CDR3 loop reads CASSSRGYEQYF. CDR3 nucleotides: TGTGCCAGCAGTTCCAGGGGGTACGAGCAGTACTTC.

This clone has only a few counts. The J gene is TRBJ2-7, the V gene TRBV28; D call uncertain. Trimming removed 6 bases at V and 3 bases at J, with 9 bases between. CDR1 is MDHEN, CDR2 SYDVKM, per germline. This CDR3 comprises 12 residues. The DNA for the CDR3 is TGTGCCAGCAGCCCTACTCTCTACGAGCAGTACTTC. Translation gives CASSPTLYEQYF.

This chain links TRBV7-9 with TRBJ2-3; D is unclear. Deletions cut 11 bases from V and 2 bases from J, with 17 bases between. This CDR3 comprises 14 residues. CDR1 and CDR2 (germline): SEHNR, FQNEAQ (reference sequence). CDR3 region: CAPEVPTFTDTQYF. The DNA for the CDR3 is TGTGCCCCCGAGGTCCCAACGTTCACAGATACGCAGTATTTT.

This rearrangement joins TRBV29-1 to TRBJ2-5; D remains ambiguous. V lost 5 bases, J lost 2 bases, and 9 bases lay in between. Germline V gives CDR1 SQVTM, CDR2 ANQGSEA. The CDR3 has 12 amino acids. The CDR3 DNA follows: TGCAGCGTTTGCCCGACGCAAGAGACCCAGTACTTC. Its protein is CSVCPTQETQYF.

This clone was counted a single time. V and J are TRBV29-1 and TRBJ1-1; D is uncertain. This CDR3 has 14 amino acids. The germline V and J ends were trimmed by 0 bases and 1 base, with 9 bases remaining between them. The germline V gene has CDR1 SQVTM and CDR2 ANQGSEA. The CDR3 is CSVEDLGANTEAFF. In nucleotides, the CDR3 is TGCAGCGTTGAAGATCTGGGAGCGAACACTGAAGCTTTCTTT. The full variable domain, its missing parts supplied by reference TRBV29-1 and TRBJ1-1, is SAVISQKPSRDICQRGTSLTIQCQVDSQVTMMFWYRQQPGQSLTLIATANQGSEATYESGFVIDKFPISRPNLTFSTLTVSNMSPEDSSIYLCSVEDLGANTEAFFGQGTRLTVV.

The CDR3 coding sequence is TGTGCCAGCTCACCCCTCGGAGGGACGAACACTGAAGCTTTCTTT. Translation gives CASSPLGGTNTEAFF. The chain links TRBV18 to TRBJ1-1; maybe TRBD1 (5 bases). V was clipped by 3 bases and J by 1 base, with 12 bases between them. This CDR3 is 15 amino acids long. From germline, CDR1 is KGHSH and CDR2 LQKENI.

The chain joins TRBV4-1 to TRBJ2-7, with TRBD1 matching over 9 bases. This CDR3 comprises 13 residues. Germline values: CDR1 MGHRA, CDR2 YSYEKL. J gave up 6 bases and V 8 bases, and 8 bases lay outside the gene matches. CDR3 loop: CASSEGQGIEQYF. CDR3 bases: TGCGCCAGCTCCGAGGGACAGGGAATCGAGCAGTACTTC.

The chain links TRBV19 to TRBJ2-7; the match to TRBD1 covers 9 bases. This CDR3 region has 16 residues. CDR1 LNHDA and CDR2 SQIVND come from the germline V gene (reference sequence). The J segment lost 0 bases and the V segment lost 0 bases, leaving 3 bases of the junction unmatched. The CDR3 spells CASSIEDRGGSYEQYF. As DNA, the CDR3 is TGTGCCAGTAGTATAGAGGACAGGGGAGGCTCCTACGAGCAGTACTTC.

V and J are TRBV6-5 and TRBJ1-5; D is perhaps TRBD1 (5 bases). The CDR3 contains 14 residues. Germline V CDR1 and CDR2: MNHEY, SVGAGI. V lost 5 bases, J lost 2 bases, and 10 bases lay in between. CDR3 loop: CASSPGPGNQPQHF. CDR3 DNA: TGTGCCAGCAGTCCGGGACCCGGCAATCAGCCCCAGCATTTT.

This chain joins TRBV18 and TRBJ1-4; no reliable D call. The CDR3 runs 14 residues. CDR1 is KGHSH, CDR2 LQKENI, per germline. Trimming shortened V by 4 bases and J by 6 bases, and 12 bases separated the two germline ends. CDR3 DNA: TGTGCCAGCTCACATCTCACGGGGTATGAAAAACTGTTTTTT. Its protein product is CASSHLTGYEKLFF.

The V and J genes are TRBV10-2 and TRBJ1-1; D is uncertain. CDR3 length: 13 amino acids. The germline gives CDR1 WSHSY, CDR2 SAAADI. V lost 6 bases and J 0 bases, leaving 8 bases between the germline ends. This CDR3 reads CASSWALNTEAFF. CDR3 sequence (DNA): TGCGCCAGCAGCTGGGCCTTGAACACTGAAGCTTTCTTT.

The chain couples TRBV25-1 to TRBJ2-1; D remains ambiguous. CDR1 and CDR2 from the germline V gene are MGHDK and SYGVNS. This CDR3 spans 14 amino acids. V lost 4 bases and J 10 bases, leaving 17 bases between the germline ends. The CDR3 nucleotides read TGTGCCAGCAGTGCTCCCCCACACCCCAGGGAGCAGTTCTTC. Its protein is CASSAPPHPREQFF.

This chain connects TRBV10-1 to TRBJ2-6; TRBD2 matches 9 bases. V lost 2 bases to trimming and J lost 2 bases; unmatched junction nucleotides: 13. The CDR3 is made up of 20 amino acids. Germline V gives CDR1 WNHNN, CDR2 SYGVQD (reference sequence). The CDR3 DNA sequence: TGCGCCAGCAGTGAGAAAGGTCTTGGCGGGGGGGCCCCTGGGGCCAACGTCCTGACTTTC. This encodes CASSEKGLGGGAPGANVLTF.

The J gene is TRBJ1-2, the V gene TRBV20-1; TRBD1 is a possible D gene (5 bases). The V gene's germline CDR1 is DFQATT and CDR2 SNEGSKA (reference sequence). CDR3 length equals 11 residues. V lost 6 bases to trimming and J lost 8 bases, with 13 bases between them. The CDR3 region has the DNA TGCAGTGCCGGGAGGGGTCTCGGCTACACCTTC. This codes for CSAGRGLGYTF.

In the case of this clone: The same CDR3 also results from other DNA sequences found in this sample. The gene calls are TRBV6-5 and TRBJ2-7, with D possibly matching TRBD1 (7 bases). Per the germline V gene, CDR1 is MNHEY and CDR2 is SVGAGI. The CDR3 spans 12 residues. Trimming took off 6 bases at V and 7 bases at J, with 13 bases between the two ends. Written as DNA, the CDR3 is TGTGCCAGCAGCCTACAGGGGAGGGAGCAGTACTTC. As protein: CASSLQGREQYF.

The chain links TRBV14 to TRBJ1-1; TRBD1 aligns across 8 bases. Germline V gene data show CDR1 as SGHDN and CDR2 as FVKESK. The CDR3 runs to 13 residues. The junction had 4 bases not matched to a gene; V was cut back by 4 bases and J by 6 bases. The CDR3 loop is CASSLLTGAEAFF. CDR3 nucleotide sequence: TGTGCCAGCAGCCTACTGACAGGGGCTGAAGCTTTCTTT.

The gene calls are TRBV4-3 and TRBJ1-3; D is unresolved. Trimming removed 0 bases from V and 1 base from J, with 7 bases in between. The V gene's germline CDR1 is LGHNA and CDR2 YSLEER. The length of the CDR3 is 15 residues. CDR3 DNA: TGCGCCAGCAGCCAAGATCCGGTTTCTGGAAACACCATATATTTT. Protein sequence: CASSQDPVSGNTIYF.